This T cell receptor (beta chain) was obtained from a study of neurological immune-mediated disorders. Germline assignment: CDR1 SGDLS and CDR2 YYNGEE. Trimming removed 0 bases from V and 6 bases from J, with 9 bases in between. The CDR3 is 13 residues long. TCRdb processed the 5' RACE reads anew with MiXCR; each CDR3 protein has one entry. The sample has tens of thousands of distinct CDR3 sequences, over 2% seen once. The sample holds many counts of this clonotype. This TCR was sampled from a man aged 50-59 years with multiple sclerosis. The chain joins TRBV9 to TRBJ1-1, with no clear D. The sequenced sample was PBMCs. The CDR3 DNA is TGTGCCAGCAGCGTAGTTGGCGTTCCTGAAGCTTTCTTT. Protein sequence: CASSVVGVPEAFF. The variable domain in full, completed from reference TRBV9 and TRBJ1-1, reads DSGVTQTPKHLITATGQRVTLRCSPRSGDLSVYWYQQSLDQGLQFLIQYYNGEERAKGNILERFSAQQFPDLHSELNLSSLELGDSALYFCASSVVGVPEAFFGQGTRLTVV.